Following are 21 T cell receptor beta chains from one sample sequenced in a study of blood T cell repertoires in COVID-19. Clones were read by immunoSEQ multiplex PCR, and TCRdb kept only the in-frame ones, dropping some. The table shows about 200,000 clones, with 70% to 80% occurring only once. The sample consisted of peripheral blood. The receptors shown here come from a man in his forties or fifties who had recovered from COVID-19.

The V call is TRBV5-1, the J call TRBJ2-5; TRBD2 might be the D (6 bases). Germline-derived CDR1 and CDR2 are SGHRS and YFSETQ. This CDR3 comprises 16 residues. Trimming removed 4 bases at V and 6 bases at J, with 22 bases between. The CDR3 bases are TGCGCCAGCAGCCTAAGACTAGAGGGCCTAACAAAGACCCAGTACTTC. This codes for CASSLRLEGLTKTQYF.

The chain combines TRBV30 with TRBJ2-1, with 7 bases identical to TRBD1. V lost 3 bases to trimming and J lost 11 bases; unmatched junction nucleotides: 10. Germline V CDR1 and CDR2: GTSNPN, SVGIG (reference sequence). This CDR3 region has 13 residues. The CDR3 loop reads CAWSTNRDRQQFF. DNA of the CDR3: TGTGCCTGGAGCACAAACCGGGACAGACAGCAGTTCTTC.

The genes are TRBV29-1 and TRBJ2-2; D uncertain. The germline V gene encodes CDR1 SQVTM and CDR2 ANQGSEA. CDR3 length equals 13 residues. Trimming left V 8 bases short and J 0 bases short, with 10 bases between. CDR3: CSSTLANTGELFF. CDR3 bases: TGCAGCTCGACACTCGCGAACACCGGGGAGCTGTTTTTT.

The V gene is TRBV29-1, the J gene TRBJ2-7; possibly TRBD1 for D (6 bases). Germline assignment: CDR1 SQVTM and CDR2 ANQGSEA. Trimming took off 3 bases at V and 3 bases at J, with 12 bases between the two ends. The CDR3 consists of 13 residues. DNA of the CDR3: TGCAGCGTTGAGTCACAGGGTAACTACGAGCAGTACTTC. Its protein is CSVESQGNYEQYF.

The rearrangement joins TRBV27 to TRBJ1-1, with a tentative D call TRBD1 (5 bases). Looked up from germline, CDR1 is MNHEY and CDR2 is SMNVEV (reference sequence). CDR3 length: 14 residues. V was pared by 4 bases and J by 2 bases, with 11 bases between. The CDR3 spells CASSSWDSNTEAFF. CDR3 DNA: TGTGCCAGCAGTTCCTGGGACTCTAACACTGAAGCTTTCTTT.

The chain couples TRBV27 to TRBJ2-7, with 9 bases identical to TRBD2. J was trimmed by 4 bases and V by 5 bases; bases with no gene match: 15. Germline CDR1 is MNHEY and CDR2 is SMNVEV (reference sequence). The CDR3 extends over 17 amino acids. The CDR3 region has the DNA TGTGCCAGCAGTCCCCGAGAGTTAGCGGGAGTTTCGTACGAGCAGTACTTC. Its protein is CASSPRELAGVSYEQYF.

The chain uses TRBV9 and TRBJ1-1; TRBD1 aligns across 7 bases. The CDR3 contains 15 residues. Per germline, CDR1 SGDLS and CDR2 YYNGEE. Unmatched junction bases numbered 7, after V lost 4 bases and J lost 1 base. This CDR3 reads CASSLTGTANTEAFF. The CDR3 DNA sequence: TGTGCCAGCAGCTTGACCGGGACAGCGAACACTGAAGCTTTCTTT.

J is TRBJ1-5 and V is TRBV27, with no clear D. Trimming left V 2 bases short and J 6 bases short, with 11 bases between. The length of the CDR3 is 14 residues. CDR1 is MNHEY and CDR2 is SMNVEV in the germline V gene (reference sequence). CDR3 nucleotides: TGTGCCAGCAGTTTACGGGGTTTTGCTCAGCCCCAGCATTTT. Protein product: CASSLRGFAQPQHF.

The chain carries TRBV20-1 and TRBJ2-7; 11 nucleotides align to TRBD2. Germline V gene data show CDR1 as DFQATT and CDR2 as SNEGSKA (reference sequence). The ends lost 7 bases at V and 5 bases at J; junction bases unmatched: 1. The CDR3 is 11 amino acids. The CDR3 protein is CSGLAGHEQYF. CDR3 nucleotides: TGCAGTGGACTAGCGGGACACGAGCAGTACTTC.

The CDR3 reads CASSFHSSVYSGNTIYF. The CDR3 nucleotides are TGTGCCAGTAGTTTCCACTCCAGCGTTTACTCTGGAAACACCATATATTTT. The chain uses TRBV19 and TRBJ1-3; D is unresolved. V lost 5 bases and J 0 bases, leaving 17 bases between the germline ends. CDR1 and CDR2 (germline): LNHDA, SQIVND (reference sequence). This CDR3 has 17 residues.

J is TRBJ2-5 and V is TRBV29-1; 11 bases are a match to TRBD1. With 7 bases clipped from V and 4 bases from J, the junction kept 5 bases outside the gene matches. The CDR3 runs 13 residues. The germline gives CDR1 SQVTM, CDR2 ANQGSEA. CDR3 residues: CSAGGQGGETQYF. The CDR3 DNA follows: TGCAGCGCCGGGGGACAGGGGGGAGAGACCCAGTACTTC.

This clone turned up a few times. Here the CDR3 reads CAISGDRVTGELFF. CDR3 coding DNA: TGTGCCATCAGTGGCGACAGGGTCACCGGGGAGCTGTTTTTT. This rearrangement joins TRBV10-3 to TRBJ2-2, with TRBD1 matching 7 bases. From germline, CDR1 is ENHRY and CDR2 SYGVKD. J was trimmed by 4 bases and V by 4 bases; bases with no gene match: 3. This CDR3 has 14 amino acids.

The chain uses TRBV24-1 and TRBJ2-3; TRBD2 matches 12 bases. V shed 3 bases, J shed 4 bases, and the junction held 4 bases outside the gene matches. CDR1 and CDR2 from the germline V gene are KGHDR and SFDVKD. This CDR3 region has 16 residues. The CDR3 is CATSDPTSGRPDTQYF. The CDR3 nucleotides are TGTGCCACCAGTGATCCGACTAGCGGGAGACCAGATACGCAGTATTTT.

This clone was observed a handful of times. This chain links TRBV19 with TRBJ1-2; the match to TRBD1 covers 10 bases. The CDR3 runs 17 residues. V trimming: 4 bases; J trimming: 7 bases; junction bases outside the gene matches: 15. CDR1 LNHDA and CDR2 SQIVND come from the germline V gene (reference sequence). The DNA of the CDR3 is TGTGCCAGTAGTACGCCGGGACAGGGGTCGGTTTCGATTGGCTACACCTTC. Translating it yields CASSTPGQGSVSIGYTF.

The V gene is TRBV6-5, the J gene TRBJ1-5; D is perhaps TRBD1 (6 bases). The CDR3 loop spans 15 amino acids. Trimming left V 9 bases short and J 0 bases short, with 15 bases between. Germline V CDR1 and CDR2: MNHEY, SVGAGI. CDR3: CASGRQAHSNQPQHF. The CDR3 coding sequence is TGTGCCAGTGGAAGACAGGCCCATAGCAATCAGCCCCAGCATTTT.

The rearrangement joins TRBV4-2 to TRBJ1-6; 9 positions agree with TRBD1. The CDR3 covers 16 residues. CDR1 LGHNA and CDR2 YNFKEQ come from the germline V gene. With 1 base clipped from V and 10 bases from J, the junction kept 8 bases outside the gene matches. CDR3 residues: CASSQGPGTGNSPLHF. The DNA of the CDR3 is TGTGCCAGCAGCCAAGGACCCGGGACAGGGAACTCACCCCTCCACTTT.

V is TRBV2 and J is TRBJ1-4, with D perhaps TRBD1 (6 bases). CDR1 and CDR2 (germline): SNHLY, FYNNEI. CDR3 length: 15 residues. The ends were cut back, 1 base at V and 5 bases at J, with 11 bases in the middle. CDR3 residues: CASSEGPGANEKLFF. CDR3 DNA: TGTGCCAGCAGTGAAGGGCCAGGGGCCAATGAAAAACTGTTTTTT.

This clone has just one count. This chain joins TRBV5-1 and TRBJ1-3, with D hard to call. V was shortened by 0 bases and J by 5 bases, with 9 bases between the two germline ends. Germline-derived CDR1 and CDR2 are SGHRS and YFSETQ. This CDR3 comprises 14 residues. The CDR3 loop is CASSLEVGRNTIYF. The CDR3 nucleotides are TGCGCCAGCAGCTTGGAAGTCGGGAGAAACACCATATATTTT.

The CDR3 DNA reads as TGTGCCTGGAGTCTAGAGACCCAGTACTTC. It yields the protein CAWSLETQYF. The V gene is TRBV30, the J gene TRBJ2-5; D not resolved. This CDR3 has 10 amino acids. CDR1 and CDR2 (germline): GTSNPN, SVGIG (reference sequence). Trimming removed 2 bases at V and 4 bases at J, with 2 bases between.

The chain employs TRBV4-1 and TRBJ1-3; 7 bases agree with TRBD1. J was trimmed by 5 bases and V by 3 bases; bases with no gene match: 4. CDR1 is MGHRA and CDR2 is YSYEKL in the germline V gene. The CDR3 loop spans 14 amino acids. The CDR3 reads CASSQPGQRNTIYF. CDR3 DNA: TGCGCCAGCAGCCAGCCGGGACAGAGAAACACCATATATTTT.

The chain uses TRBV29-1 and TRBJ2-1, with 10 positions matching TRBD2. V lost 0 bases, J lost 3 bases, and 20 bases stayed unmatched. The CDR3 sequence is 21 residues long. Germline V lookup: CDR1 SQVTM, CDR2 ANQGSEA. CDR3 in DNA: TGCAGCGTTGAAGAGGAGCGGGAGGGCCCCAAACCTACCCCCATCTACAATGAGCAGTTCTTC. It specifies CSVEEEREGPKPTPIYNEQFF.